The next 32 T cell receptor beta chains were all read from a single sample in a study of graft-versus-host responses after intestinal transplantation. The antigens of these receptors remain unknown. Method: immunoSEQ multiplex PCR; TCRdb's copy keeps in-frame clones and lacks some. Of 55,000 to 75,000 clones listed, over 75% were seen once; the top ten hold roughly 0.4%. The sample was unstimulated CD4+ T cells sorted from spleen or lymph node cells, taken before transplant. These receptors were obtained from a human donor who was the organ donor for an intestinal transplant.

The chain combines TRBV7-2 with TRBJ2-5, with 9 bases fitting TRBD2. This CDR3 spans 16 amino acids. Germline V gene data show CDR1 as SGHTA and CDR2 as FQGNSA. Trimming took 1 base from V and 5 from J; bases not matched to a gene: 8. The CDR3 spells CASSLGPGLAWETQYF. DNA of the CDR3: TGTGCCAGCAGCTTAGGGCCGGGACTAGCATGGGAGACCCAGTACTTC.

The J gene is TRBJ2-1, the V gene TRBV18; 11 bases match TRBD1. In germline, CDR1 is KGHSH, CDR2 LQKENI. The CDR3 consists of 17 residues. With V trimmed by 4 bases and J by 2 bases, 7 bases remained unmatched. CDR3 nucleotide sequence: TGTGCCAGCTCACTTTTAGGACAGGGGGCTACCTACAATGAGCAGTTCTTC. Protein sequence: CASSLLGQGATYNEQFF.

CDR3 sequence: CASSSGQGARGNQPQHF. In nucleotides, the CDR3 is TGTGCCAGTAGTTCGGGACAGGGGGCGCGGGGCAATCAGCCCCAGCATTTT. This rearrangement joins TRBV19 to TRBJ1-5, with 12 bases that match TRBD1. V lost 5 bases and J lost 2; bases outside the gene matches: 7. CDR3 size: 17 residues. Germline-derived CDR1 and CDR2 are LNHDA and SQIVND (reference sequence). Looking up the rest from reference TRBV19 and TRBJ1-5 gives the full variable domain: DGGITQSPKYLFRKEGQNVTLSCEQNLNHDAMYWYRQDPGQGLRLIYYSQIVNDFQKGDIAEGYSVSREKKESFPLTVTSAQKNPTAFYLCASSSGQGARGNQPQHFGDGTRLSIL.

The genes are TRBV19 and TRBJ1-4; D is uncertain. Trimming stripped 3 bases from V and 0 bases from J, with 8 bases between. Germline assignment: CDR1 LNHDA and CDR2 SQIVND (reference sequence). This CDR3 region has 15 residues. DNA for the CDR3: TGTGCCAGTAGTATTGCCGCAGCAACTAATGAAAAACTGTTTTTT. Protein: CASSIAAATNEKLFF.

This clone occurred a few times. V gene TRBV23-1 combines with J gene TRBJ2-3; TRBD1 agrees at 7 bases. TRBV23-1 is given ORF status, its function remaining uncertain. Unmatched junction bases numbered 3, after V lost 2 bases and J lost 1 base. This CDR3 is 15 amino acids long. CDR3 nucleotide sequence: TGCGCCAGCAGTCAAACCGGGACAGGCACAGATACGCAGTATTTT. Its translation is CASSQTGTGTDTQYF.

This clone was observed a few times. V and J are TRBV11-3 and TRBJ1-1, with no clear D. Germline CDR1 reads SGHNT; CDR2 reads YENEEA. The CDR3 has 13 residues. Trimming removed 3 bases from V and 1 base from J, with 6 bases in between. CDR3 DNA: TGTGCCAGCAGCTTGTACACGAACACTGAAGCTTTCTTT. It codes for CASSLYTNTEAFF.

This clone was detected once. The chain recombines TRBV9 with TRBJ2-1; no definite D call. V shed 3 bases and J shed 6 bases, with 16 bases lying between them. CDR3 length: 15 residues. The germline CDR1 and CDR2 sequences are SGDLS and YYNGEE. The CDR3 DNA follows: TGTGCCAGCAGCGCCCGAGAACCAACCACCAATGAGCAGTTCTTC. Translated: CASSAREPTTNEQFF.

This chain links TRBV7-9 with TRBJ2-1, with D possibly TRBD1 on 6 matching bases. The V end lost 3 bases, the J end lost 9 bases, and 15 bases lay between the germline ends. This CDR3 region has 14 residues. Germline V gene lookup returns CDR1 SEHNR and CDR2 FQNEAQ (reference sequence). The CDR3 region has the DNA TGTGCCAGCAGCTTCCGGGACAACCACTTTGAGCAGTTCTTC. Encoded protein: CASSFRDNHFEQFF.

The chain employs TRBV11-1 and TRBJ2-2, with a weak D call TRBD1 (6 bases). Germline V lookup: CDR1 SGHAT, CDR2 FQDESV (reference sequence). The length of the CDR3 is 17 residues. Trimming shortened V by 2 bases and J by 0 bases, and 13 bases separated the two germline ends. CDR3: CASSLRLAGANTGELFF. The CDR3 coding sequence is TGTGCCAGCAGCTTAAGACTTGCAGGGGCGAACACCGGGGAGCTGTTTTTT.

The chain combines TRBV18 with TRBJ2-7; TRBD1 is a possible D gene (6 bases). V lost 3 bases and J lost 7, with 13 bases in between. Germline V CDR1 and CDR2: KGHSH, LQKENI. The CDR3 runs to 13 residues. The CDR3 loop is CASSPALGGEQYV. The CDR3 DNA is TGTGCCAGCTCACCGGCTTTAGGGGGAGAGCAGTACGTC.

The rearrangement uses TRBV7-2 and TRBJ2-1; D is ambiguous. CDR1 is SGHTA, CDR2 FQGNSA, per germline. V gave up 5 bases and J gave up 1 base, with 15 bases separating them. The CDR3 runs to 16 residues. This CDR3 reads CASSPLWATSYNEQFF. The CDR3 DNA reads as TGTGCCAGCAGCCCCCTTTGGGCTACTTCCTACAATGAGCAGTTCTTC.

This rearrangement joins TRBV5-4 to TRBJ2-1; 9 bases agree with TRBD2. With V trimmed by 0 bases and J by 6 bases, 10 bases remained unmatched. The CDR3 runs 17 residues. Germline V CDR1 and CDR2: SGHNT, YYREEE (reference sequence). The CDR3, as DNA: TGTGCCAGCAGCTTGGAGGTTCGCGGGGGGGCCGGCAATGAGCAGTTCTTC. It specifies CASSLEVRGGAGNEQFF.

V usage is TRBV18 and J usage is TRBJ1-6; 8 bases align to TRBD1. The V gene's germline CDR1 is KGHSH and CDR2 LQKENI. The J segment lost 9 bases and the V segment lost 5 bases, leaving 12 bases of the junction unmatched. The CDR3 loop spans 16 amino acids. This CDR3 is CASSYATGAEGSPLHF. The CDR3, as DNA: TGTGCCAGCTCATACGCGACAGGGGCGGAAGGTTCACCCCTCCACTTT.

The rearrangement joins TRBV19 to TRBJ2-5, with D perhaps matching TRBD2 (6 bases). With 2 bases removed from V and 4 bases from J, the gap between germline ends came to 8 bases. This CDR3 comprises 13 residues. CDR1 and CDR2 (germline): LNHDA, SQIVND (reference sequence). In nucleotides, the CDR3 is TGTGCCAGTAGTATACGGAGGGGAGAGACCCAGTACTTC. This translates into CASSIRRGETQYF.

The V gene is TRBV2, the J gene TRBJ2-2; 10 bases align to TRBD2. Germline trimming cut 8 bases from V and 3 bases from J; bases unmatched to any gene: 6. CDR3 length: 15 residues. Germline V gene sequence: CDR1 SNHLY, CDR2 FYNNEI. In DNA, the CDR3 is TGTGCCAGCCAGCGGGGGGGGAGGGACACCGGGGAGCTGTTTTTT. Protein: CASQRGGRDTGELFF.

The V and J genes are TRBV29-1 and TRBJ2-5, with 8 bases lining up with TRBD2. The CDR3 has 15 amino acids. Germline CDR1 SQVTM, CDR2 ANQGSEA. With V trimmed by 6 bases and J by 4 bases, 13 bases remained unmatched. CDR3 bases: TGCAGCGTGTCTCCGGTAGCGGGGTTAGGAGAGACCCAGTACTTC. This sequence encodes CSVSPVAGLGETQYF.

The V call is TRBV6-5, the J call TRBJ1-2, with D possibly TRBD1 on 6 matching bases. The germline gives CDR1 MNHEY, CDR2 SVGAGI. The ends were cut back, 6 bases at V and 8 bases at J, with 16 bases in the middle. The CDR3 sequence is 13 residues long. DNA for the CDR3: TGTGCCAGCAGAATTCCGGGGGGCAGGGGCTACACCTTC. The encoded protein is CASRIPGGRGYTF.

The V gene is TRBV6-1, the J gene TRBJ2-7; weak D call: TRBD1 (5 bases). The germline V gene has CDR1 MNHNS and CDR2 SASEGT. The CDR3 totals 13 residues. Trimming stripped 0 bases from V and 3 bases from J, with 6 bases between. CDR3 nucleotides: TGTGCCAGCAGTGAAGCTAGGGGCTACGAGCAGTACGTC. This encodes CASSEARGYEQYV.

The rearrangement uses TRBV10-1 and TRBJ2-6, with 12 bases that match TRBD1. CDR3 length: 18 amino acids. Trimming at V came to 0 bases and at J to 4 bases, leaving 4 bases not matched to a gene. Germline assignment: CDR1 WNHNN and CDR2 SYGVQD (reference sequence). The CDR3 DNA reads TGCGCCAGCAGTGAGTCAGGGACAGGGGGCGCCGGGGCCAACGTCCTGACTTTC. Translating it yields CASSESGTGGAGANVLTF.

This chain joins TRBV6-1 and TRBJ1-5; 7 nucleotides match TRBD1. Trimming removed 0 bases from V and 4 bases from J; junction bases left unmatched: 3. The CDR3 sequence is 15 residues long. Per germline, CDR1 MNHNS and CDR2 SASEGT. The CDR3 nucleotides are TGTGCCAGCAGTGAAGCTCCGACAGGGAATCAGCCCCAGCATTTT. This gives the protein CASSEAPTGNQPQHF.

The J gene is TRBJ1-1, the V gene TRBV6-1, with TRBD1 as a possible D gene (6 bases). CDR1 and CDR2 (germline): MNHNS, SASEGT. The CDR3 runs to 14 residues. V lost 6 bases and J lost 5, with 16 bases in between. Here the CDR3 DNA reads TGTGCCAGCAGGCCTGACAGGCTAGGGACTGAAGCTTTCTTT. Its protein product is CASRPDRLGTEAFF.

The chain employs TRBV5-4 and TRBJ1-2, with 7 bases lining up with TRBD1. CDR3 length: 13 residues. Germline lookup yields CDR1 SGHNT and CDR2 YYREEE (reference sequence). With 4 bases clipped from V and 8 bases from J, the junction kept 8 bases outside the gene matches. Here the CDR3 DNA reads TGTGCCAGCAGCATAGACAGGGTTCGCGGCTACACCTTC. Amino acids: CASSIDRVRGYTF.

The rearrangement uses TRBV28 and TRBJ1-2; D possibly corresponds to TRBD1 (6 bases). The CDR3 length is 13 residues. CDR1 and CDR2 (germline): MDHEN, SYDVKM. The V and J ends lost 6 bases and 4 bases respectively, with 12 bases between them. The CDR3 protein is CASRSTGIYGYTF. The DNA for the CDR3 is TGTGCCAGCAGATCCACAGGGATCTATGGCTACACCTTC.

This chain links TRBV2 with TRBJ1-6, with 7 bases aligning to TRBD1. V trimming: 10 bases; J trimming: 4 bases; junction bases outside the gene matches: 10. The germline V gene has CDR1 SNHLY and CDR2 FYNNEI. The CDR3 has 15 amino acids. CDR3 protein: CAKSVAGGYNSPLHF. CDR3 DNA: TGTGCCAAATCGGTGGCAGGGGGGTATAATTCACCCCTCCACTTT.

The rearrangement links TRBV27 to TRBJ1-1; tentative D call: TRBD1 (6 bases). With 3 bases removed from V and 1 base from J, the gap between germline ends came to 12 bases. The CDR3 covers 15 residues. The germline V gene has CDR1 MNHEY and CDR2 SMNVEV (reference sequence). The CDR3 loop is CASSFSRTANTEAFF. As DNA, the CDR3 is TGTGCCAGCAGTTTCTCACGGACAGCGAACACTGAAGCTTTCTTT.

This CDR3 reads CASSLTSGAEAFF. The CDR3 DNA reads as TGTGCCAGCAGCTTGACCTCAGGGGCTGAAGCTTTCTTT. This chain joins TRBV5-6 and TRBJ1-1; TRBD1 might be the D (6 bases). Trimming left V 1 base short and J 6 bases short, with 10 bases between. Germline V gene data show CDR1 as SGHDT and CDR2 as YYEEEE. The CDR3 length is 13 residues.

V and J are TRBV7-3 and TRBJ2-2; D is unresolved. The length of the CDR3 is 15 residues. CDR1 SGHTA and CDR2 FQGTGA come from the germline V gene. V lost 1 base, J lost 6 bases, and 12 bases lay in between. This chain's CDR3 is CASSLIASFPGELFF. The CDR3 coding sequence is TGTGCCAGCAGCTTAATAGCTAGTTTTCCCGGGGAGCTGTTTTTT. The whole variable domain, remainder taken from reference TRBV7-3 and TRBJ2-2, is GAGVSQTPSNKVTEKGKYVELRCDPISGHTALYWYRQSLGQGPEFLIYFQGTGAADDSGLPNDRFFAVRPEGSVSTLKIQRTERGDSAVYLCASSLIASFPGELFFGEGSRLTVL.

This sequence joins TRBV29-1 and TRBJ1-2; D is possibly TRBD1 (6 bases). V dropped 5 bases and J dropped 5 bases, with 12 bases sitting between them. Germline CDR1 SQVTM, CDR2 ANQGSEA. This CDR3 is built from 12 residues. The CDR3 DNA sequence: TGCAGCGTTAGGTGGACAGAATATGGCTACACCTTC. Translated: CSVRWTEYGYTF.

V usage is TRBV27 and J usage is TRBJ1-5, with no clear D. Trimming removed 5 bases at V and 4 bases at J, with 21 bases between. The length of the CDR3 is 17 residues. Germline V gene sequence: CDR1 MNHEY, CDR2 SMNVEV (reference sequence). CDR3 coding DNA: TGTGCCAGCAGTCCCGAGCCCCTGACGCGGATGAATCAGCCCCAGCATTTT. Its translation: CASSPEPLTRMNQPQHF.

The gene calls are TRBV7-3 and TRBJ2-1; 11 bases line up with TRBD2. The CDR3 runs to 19 residues. With V trimmed by 5 bases and J by 2 bases, 14 bases remained unmatched. From germline, CDR1 is SGHTA and CDR2 FQGTGA. The CDR3 DNA is TGTGCCAGCAGCCCAATCGTGTTAGCGGGGGGGCTCACCTACAATGAGCAGTTCTTC. Amino acids: CASSPIVLAGGLTYNEQFF.

The chain is built from TRBV14 and TRBJ2-5; no clear D gene. Per germline, CDR1 SGHDN and CDR2 FVKESK. The CDR3 is made up of 13 amino acids. Trimming removed 4 bases from V and 5 bases from J, with 11 bases in between. The chain's CDR3 is CASSRQAVETQYF. CDR3 DNA: TGTGCCAGCAGCCGCCAGGCAGTGGAGACCCAGTACTTC.

The chain has TRBV28 and TRBJ2-3; maybe TRBD2 (5 bases). V was pared by 3 bases and J by 1 base, with 8 bases between. The germline V gene has CDR1 MDHEN and CDR2 SYDVKM. This CDR3 spans 14 amino acids. CDR3 DNA: TGTGCCAGCAGTTTTGAGGGAGGCACAGATACGCAGTATTTT. Residues: CASSFEGGTDTQYF.